This TCR beta chain was obtained from a study of response to subunit inactivated influenza vaccine. CDR1 KGHSH and CDR2 LQKENI come from the germline V gene. CDR3 length: 16 residues. About this clonotype itself: The germline gene is not matched at one end of the junction; a read error may be the cause.

TCRdb passed the RT-PCR reads through MiXCR, listing each CDR3 protein once. The sample contains about 700,000 distinct CDR3 sequences, about 15% of which appear only once. This sample comprised PBMCs from blood, obtained around 14 days before vaccination. The origin of this receptor is a man over 45 who received an inactivated influenza vaccine. This rearrangement joins TRBV18 to TRBJ2-3; 12 nucleotides agree with TRBD2. CDR3 bases: TGTGCCACCTCACCACTGACTAGCGGGGGAACAGATACGCAGTATTTT. This translates into CATSPLTSGGTDTQYF.